The 9 T cell receptor beta chains below were found in one sample sequenced in a study of beta chain features in type 1 diabetes. Expressed TCRB transcripts were sequenced after all isolated RNA was converted to cDNA. TCRdb's copy holds only in-frame clones and misses some; the assay was immunoSEQ multiplex PCR. The sample carries around 500,000 clones, approximately 30% recorded once. The sample comprised naive CD4+ T cells from blood. These receptors all stem from a man aged 18 to 30 in good health.

This clone came up a few times. V gene TRBV29-1 combines with J gene TRBJ2-7, with D unclear. Germline V CDR1 and CDR2: SQVTM, ANQGSEA. The CDR3 has 13 amino acids. The V end was cut by 2 bases, the J end by 7 bases, with 15 bases between. The CDR3 bases are TGCAGCGTTGAAAACTACCCCGGCCGGGAGCAGTACTTC. Encoded protein: CSVENYPGREQYF.

This clone was seen more than once but under ten times. The chain combines TRBV2 with TRBJ2-5, with TRBD2 matching 11 bases. CDR3 size: 14 residues. Germline assignment: CDR1 SNHLY and CDR2 FYNNEI. V lost 6 bases, J lost 5 bases, and 5 bases stayed unmatched. CDR3 residues: CASRASGRSETQYF. CDR3 bases: TGTGCCAGCAGGGCTAGCGGGAGGTCGGAGACCCAGTACTTC.

This sequence joins TRBV2 and TRBJ2-3, with D maybe TRBD1 (6 bases). CDR3 length: 13 amino acids. V was pared by 5 bases and J by 5 bases, with 11 bases between. CDR1 is SNHLY and CDR2 is FYNNEI in the germline V gene. The CDR3 is CASSTYRVDTQYF. CDR3 coding DNA: TGTGCCAGCAGTACCTACAGGGTAGATACGCAGTATTTT.

This clone has just a few counts. This sequence joins TRBV10-3 and TRBJ2-7; TRBD1 might be the D (5 bases). The germline CDR1 and CDR2 sequences are ENHRY and SYGVKD. Trimming stripped 3 bases from V and 2 bases from J, with 11 bases between. The CDR3 runs 14 residues. CDR3 sequence (DNA): TGTGCCATCAGTGATGGCAGGGCAGCCTACGAGCAGTACTTC. Encoded protein: CAISDGRAAYEQYF.

This sequence joins TRBV25-1 and TRBJ2-7; 9 nucleotides agree with TRBD1. This CDR3 region has 14 residues. The V and J ends lost 6 bases and 4 bases, in that order; junction bases with no gene match: 7. CDR1 and CDR2 (germline): MGHDK, SYGVNS. The chain's CDR3 is CASSKQGARYEQYF. Here the CDR3 DNA reads TGTGCCAGCAGCAAACAGGGGGCGCGATACGAGCAGTACTTC.

The chain is built from TRBV7-9 and TRBJ2-7; D uncertain. CDR1 and CDR2 from the germline V gene are SEHNR and FQNEAQ (reference sequence). V lost 4 bases to trimming and J lost 1 base, with 17 bases between them. The CDR3 contains 16 residues. The CDR3 loop reads CASSSTTRYPSYEQYF. CDR3 bases: TGTGCCAGCAGCTCGACGACCCGCTACCCTTCCTACGAGCAGTACTTC. The variable domain in full, completed from reference TRBV7-9 and TRBJ2-7, reads DTGVSQNPRHKITKRGQNVTFRCDPISEHNRLYWYRQTLGQGPEFLTYFQNEAQLEKSRLLSDRFSAERPKGSFSTLEIQRTEQGDSAMYLCASSSTTRYPSYEQYFGPGTRLTVT.

This CDR3 is CASRIQGAQPQHF. For the CDR3, the DNA is TGTGCCAGCAGGATACAGGGAGCTCAGCCCCAGCATTTT. V usage is TRBV2 and J usage is TRBJ1-5; weak D call: TRBD1 (6 bases). Germline V gene sequence: CDR1 SNHLY, CDR2 FYNNEI. V was clipped by 6 bases and J by 6 bases, with 12 bases between them. The CDR3 has 13 amino acids.

The V call is TRBV6-1, the J call TRBJ2-5, with D tentatively TRBD1 (7 bases). Trimming removed 8 bases from V and 3 bases from J, with 16 bases in between. This CDR3 contains 14 residues. CDR1 is MNHNS and CDR2 is SASEGT in the germline V gene. The CDR3 nucleotides are TGTGCCAGCGGGAGGACAGGTTCTAAAGAGACCCAGTACTTC. The encoded protein is CASGRTGSKETQYF.

V and J are TRBV7-6 and TRBJ2-7, with 7 nucleotides matching TRBD1. V was pared by 5 bases and J by 2 bases, with 12 bases of the junction left unmatched. The CDR3 spans 16 residues. CDR1 is SGHVS and CDR2 is FNYEAQ in the germline V gene. The CDR3 DNA follows: TGTGCCAGCAGCCGCGCCTTTGGACAGGCGACCTACGAGCAGTACTTC. Translated, it gives CASSRAFGQATYEQYF.